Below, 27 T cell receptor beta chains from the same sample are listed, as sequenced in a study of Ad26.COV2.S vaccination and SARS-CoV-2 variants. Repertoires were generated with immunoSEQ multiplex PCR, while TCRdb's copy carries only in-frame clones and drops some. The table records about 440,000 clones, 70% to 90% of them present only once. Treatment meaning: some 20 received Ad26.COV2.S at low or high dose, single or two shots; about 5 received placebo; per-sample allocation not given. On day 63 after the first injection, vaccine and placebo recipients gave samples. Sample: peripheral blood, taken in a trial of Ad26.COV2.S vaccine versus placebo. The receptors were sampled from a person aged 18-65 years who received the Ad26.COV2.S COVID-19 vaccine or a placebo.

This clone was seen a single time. CDR3 sequence reads: CASSLSGGDEQFF. CDR3 sequence (DNA): TGTGCCAGCAGTTTATCCGGGGGAGATGAGCAGTTCTTC. The chain carries TRBV27 and TRBJ2-1, with D possibly being TRBD2 (6 bases). V was clipped by 0 bases and J by 8 bases, with 8 bases between them. This CDR3 spans 13 amino acids. Germline CDR1 reads MNHEY; CDR2 reads SMNVEV (reference sequence).

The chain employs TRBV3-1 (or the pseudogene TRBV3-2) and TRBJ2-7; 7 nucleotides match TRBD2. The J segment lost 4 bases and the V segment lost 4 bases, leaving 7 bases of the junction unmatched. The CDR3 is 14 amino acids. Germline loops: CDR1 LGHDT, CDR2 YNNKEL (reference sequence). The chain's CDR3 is CASSLEGSGYEQYF. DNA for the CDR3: TGTGCCAGCAGCCTTGAGGGTAGCGGGTACGAGCAGTACTTC.

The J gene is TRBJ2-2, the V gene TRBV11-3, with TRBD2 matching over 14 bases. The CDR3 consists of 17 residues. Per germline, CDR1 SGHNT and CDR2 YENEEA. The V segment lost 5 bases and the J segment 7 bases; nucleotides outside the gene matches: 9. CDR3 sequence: CASSAGTSGSWGGELFF. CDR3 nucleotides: TGTGCCAGCAGCGCCGGGACTAGCGGGAGCTGGGGCGGGGAGCTGTTTTTT.

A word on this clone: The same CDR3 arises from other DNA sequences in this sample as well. The CDR3 spells CASSPGGFYGYTF. CDR3 nucleotides: TGTGCCAGCAGCCCCGGGGGGTTCTATGGCTACACCTTC. The chain couples TRBV7-9 to TRBJ1-2, with D maybe TRBD1 (5 bases). The CDR3 totals 13 residues. Germline assignment: CDR1 SEHNR and CDR2 FQNEAQ (reference sequence). Trimming stripped 5 bases from V and 4 bases from J, with 11 bases between. The complete variable domain, with remaining parts taken from reference TRBV7-9 and TRBJ1-2, reads DTGVSQNPRHKITKRGQNVTFRCDPISEHNRLYWYRQTLGQGPEFLTYFQNEAQLEKSRLLSDRFSAERPKGSFSTLEIQRTEQGDSAMYLCASSPGGFYGYTFGSGTRLTVV.

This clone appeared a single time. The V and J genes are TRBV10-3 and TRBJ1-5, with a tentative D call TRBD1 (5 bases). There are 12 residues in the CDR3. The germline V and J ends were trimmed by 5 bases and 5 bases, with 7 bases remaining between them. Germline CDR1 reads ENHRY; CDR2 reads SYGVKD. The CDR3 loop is CAISTQDQPQHF. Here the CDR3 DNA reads TGTGCCATCAGTACACAGGATCAGCCCCAGCATTTT.

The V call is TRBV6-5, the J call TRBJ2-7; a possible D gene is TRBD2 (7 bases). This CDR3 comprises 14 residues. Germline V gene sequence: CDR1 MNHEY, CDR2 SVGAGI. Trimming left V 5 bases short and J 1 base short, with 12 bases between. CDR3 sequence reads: CASSNREGSYEQYF. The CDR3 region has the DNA TGTGCCAGCAGTAACAGGGAGGGATCCTACGAGCAGTACTTC.

CDR3 amino acids: CASSLDGRSTDTQYF. In nucleotides, the CDR3 is TGTGCCAGCAGCCTGGACGGTCGTAGCACAGATACGCAGTATTTT. The rearrangement uses TRBV28 and TRBJ2-3; the D is unclear. The ends were cut back, 6 bases at V and 0 bases at J, with 13 bases in the middle. Germline CDR1 is MDHEN and CDR2 is SYDVKM. This CDR3 is built from 15 residues. Filled out from reference TRBV28 and TRBJ2-3, the complete variable domain reads DVKVTQSSRYLVKRTGEKVFLECVQDMDHENMFWYRQDPGLGLRLIYFSYDVKMKEKGDIPEGYSVSREKKERFSLILESASTNQTSMYLCASSLDGRSTDTQYFGPGTRLTVL.

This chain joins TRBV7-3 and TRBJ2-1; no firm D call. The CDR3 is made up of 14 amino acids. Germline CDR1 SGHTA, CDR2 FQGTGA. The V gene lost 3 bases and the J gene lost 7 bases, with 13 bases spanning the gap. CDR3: CASSFDGRGNEQFF. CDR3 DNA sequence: TGTGCCAGCAGCTTCGACGGTCGTGGGAATGAGCAGTTCTTC.

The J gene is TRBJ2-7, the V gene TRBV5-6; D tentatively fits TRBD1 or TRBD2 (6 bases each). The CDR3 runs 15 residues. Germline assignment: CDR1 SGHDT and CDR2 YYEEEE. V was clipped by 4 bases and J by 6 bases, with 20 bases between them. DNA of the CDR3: TGTGCCAGCAGCGTCGGACTAAGGGGGGTAGGCGAGCAGTACTTC. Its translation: CASSVGLRGVGEQYF.

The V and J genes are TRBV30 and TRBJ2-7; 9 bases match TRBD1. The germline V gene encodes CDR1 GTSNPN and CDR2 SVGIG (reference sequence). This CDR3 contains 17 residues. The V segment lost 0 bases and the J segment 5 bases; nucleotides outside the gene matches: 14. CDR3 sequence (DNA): TGTGCCTGGAGTGTAGTACGCTGGGACAGGGTTTTGCACGAGCAGTACTTC. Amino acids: CAWSVVRWDRVLHEQYF.

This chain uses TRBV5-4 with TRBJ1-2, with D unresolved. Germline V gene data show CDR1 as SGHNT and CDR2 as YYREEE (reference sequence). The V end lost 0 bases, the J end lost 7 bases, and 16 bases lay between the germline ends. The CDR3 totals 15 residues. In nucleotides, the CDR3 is TGTGCCAGCAGCTTGGGGCCAACCCAGTGGAGTGGCTACACCTTC. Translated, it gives CASSLGPTQWSGYTF.

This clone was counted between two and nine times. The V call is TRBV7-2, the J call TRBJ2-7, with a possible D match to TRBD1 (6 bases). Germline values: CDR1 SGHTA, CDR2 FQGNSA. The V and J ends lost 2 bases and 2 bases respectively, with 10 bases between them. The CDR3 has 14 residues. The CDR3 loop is CASSLLQGTYEQYF. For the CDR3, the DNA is TGTGCCAGCAGCTTACTACAGGGCACCTACGAGCAGTACTTC.

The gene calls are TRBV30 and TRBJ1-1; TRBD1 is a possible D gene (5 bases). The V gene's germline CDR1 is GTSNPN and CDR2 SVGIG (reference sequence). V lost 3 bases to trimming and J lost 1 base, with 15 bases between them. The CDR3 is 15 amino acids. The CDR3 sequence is CAWRPSGTTNTEAFF. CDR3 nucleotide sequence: TGTGCCTGGAGGCCATCCGGGACCACGAACACTGAAGCTTTCTTT.

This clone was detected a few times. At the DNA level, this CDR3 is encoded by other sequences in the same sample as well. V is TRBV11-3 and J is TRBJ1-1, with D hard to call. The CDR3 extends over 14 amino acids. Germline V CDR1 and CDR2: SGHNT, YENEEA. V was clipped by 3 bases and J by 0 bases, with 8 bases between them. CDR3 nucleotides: TGTGCCAGCAGCTTGGGCGGCATGAACACTGAAGCTTTCTTT. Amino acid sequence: CASSLGGMNTEAFF.

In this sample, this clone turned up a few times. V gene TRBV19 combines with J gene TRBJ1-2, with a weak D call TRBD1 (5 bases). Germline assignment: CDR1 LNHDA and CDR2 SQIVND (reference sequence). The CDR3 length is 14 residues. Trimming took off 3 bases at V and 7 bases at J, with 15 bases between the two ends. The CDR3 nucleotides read TGTGCCAGTAGTATCGTTGGCCTTGGGGGTGGCTACACCTTC. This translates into CASSIVGLGGGYTF.

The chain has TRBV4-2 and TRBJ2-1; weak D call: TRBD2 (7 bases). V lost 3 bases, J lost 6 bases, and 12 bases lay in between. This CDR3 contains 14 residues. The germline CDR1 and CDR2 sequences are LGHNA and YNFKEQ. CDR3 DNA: TGTGCCAGCAGCCAGGATAGGGGGGGCAATGAGCAGTTCTTC. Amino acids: CASSQDRGGNEQFF.

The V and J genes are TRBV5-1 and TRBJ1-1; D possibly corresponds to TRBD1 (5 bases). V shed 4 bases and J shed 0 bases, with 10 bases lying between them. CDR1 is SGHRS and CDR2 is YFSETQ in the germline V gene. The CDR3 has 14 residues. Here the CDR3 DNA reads TGCGCCAGCAGCCCGGGGGTGCTGAACACTGAAGCTTTCTTT. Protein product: CASSPGVLNTEAFF. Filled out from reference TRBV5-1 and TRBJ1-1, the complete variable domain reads KAGVTQTPRYLIKTRGQQVTLSCSPISGHRSVSWYQQTPGQGLQFLFEYFSETQRNKGNFPGRFSGRQFSNSRSEMNVSTLELGDSALYLCASSPGVLNTEAFFGQGTRLTVV.

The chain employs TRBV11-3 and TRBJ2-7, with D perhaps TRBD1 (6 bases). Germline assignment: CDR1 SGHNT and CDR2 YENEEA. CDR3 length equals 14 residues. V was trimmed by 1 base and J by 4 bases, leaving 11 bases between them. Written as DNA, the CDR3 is TGTGCCAGCAGCTTAGGGGGGCTCCCATACGAGCAGTACTTC. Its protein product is CASSLGGLPYEQYF.

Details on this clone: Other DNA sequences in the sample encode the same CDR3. The CDR3 spells CASSRFYEQYF. As DNA, the CDR3 is TGTGCCAGCAGCCGTTTCTACGAGCAGTACTTC. The chain is built from TRBV2 and TRBJ2-7; D unresolved. The CDR3 sequence is 11 residues long. Germline loops: CDR1 SNHLY, CDR2 FYNNEI. Trimming pared 6 bases from V and 3 bases from J, leaving 6 bases between. The entire variable domain, with the rest obtained from reference TRBV2 and TRBJ2-7, is as follows: EPEVTQTPSHQVTQMGQEVILRCVPISNHLYFYWYRQILGQKVEFLVSFYNNEISEKSEIFDDQFSVERPDGSNFTLKIRSTKLEDSAMYFCASSRFYEQYFGPGTRLTVT.

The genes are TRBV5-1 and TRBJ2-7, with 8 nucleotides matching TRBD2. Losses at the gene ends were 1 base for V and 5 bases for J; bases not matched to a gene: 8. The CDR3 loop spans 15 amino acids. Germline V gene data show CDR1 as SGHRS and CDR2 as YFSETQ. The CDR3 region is CASSLLLAGKNEQYF. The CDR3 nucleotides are TGCGCCAGCAGCTTGTTATTAGCGGGAAAGAACGAGCAGTACTTC.

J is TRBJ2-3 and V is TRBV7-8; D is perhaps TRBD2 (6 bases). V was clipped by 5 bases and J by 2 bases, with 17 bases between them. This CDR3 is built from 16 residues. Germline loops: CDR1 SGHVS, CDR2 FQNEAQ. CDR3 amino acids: CASSPRWSGATDTQYF. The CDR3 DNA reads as TGTGCCAGCAGCCCCAGGTGGTCGGGAGCCACAGATACGCAGTATTTT.

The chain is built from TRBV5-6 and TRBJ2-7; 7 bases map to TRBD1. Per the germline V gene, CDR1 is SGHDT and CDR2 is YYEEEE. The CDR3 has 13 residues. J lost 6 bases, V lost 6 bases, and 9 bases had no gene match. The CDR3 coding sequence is TGTGCCAGCACGCCCCAGACAGGGCGCGAGCAGTACTTC. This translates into CASTPQTGREQYF.

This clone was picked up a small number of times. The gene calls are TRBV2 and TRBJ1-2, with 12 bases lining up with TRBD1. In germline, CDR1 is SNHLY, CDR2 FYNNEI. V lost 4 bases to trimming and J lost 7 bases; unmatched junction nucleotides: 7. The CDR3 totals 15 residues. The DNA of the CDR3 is TGTGCCAGCAGTGTGGGGGACAGGGGGCGCGGTGGCTACACCTTC. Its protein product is CASSVGDRGRGGYTF. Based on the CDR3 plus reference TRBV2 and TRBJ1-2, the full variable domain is EPEVTQTPSHQVTQMGQEVILRCVPISNHLYFYWYRQILGQKVEFLVSFYNNEISEKSEIFDDQFSVERPDGSNFTLKIRSTKLEDSAMYFCASSVGDRGRGGYTFGSGTRLTVV.

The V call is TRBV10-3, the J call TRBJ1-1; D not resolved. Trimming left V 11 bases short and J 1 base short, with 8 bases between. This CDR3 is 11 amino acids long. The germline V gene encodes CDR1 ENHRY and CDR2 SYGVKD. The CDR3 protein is CAVLANTEAFF. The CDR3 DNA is TGTGCCGTCCTTGCGAACACTGAAGCTTTCTTT.

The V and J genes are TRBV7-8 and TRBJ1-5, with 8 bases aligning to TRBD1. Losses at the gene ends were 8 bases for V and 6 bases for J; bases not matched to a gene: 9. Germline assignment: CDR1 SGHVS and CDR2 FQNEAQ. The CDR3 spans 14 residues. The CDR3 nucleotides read TGTGCCAGCTCACCGACAGGGGCTTTTCAGCCCCAGCATTTT. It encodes CASSPTGAFQPQHF.

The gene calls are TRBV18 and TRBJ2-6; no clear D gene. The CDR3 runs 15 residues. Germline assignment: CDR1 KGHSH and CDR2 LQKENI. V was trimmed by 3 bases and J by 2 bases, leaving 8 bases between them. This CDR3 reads CASSPSGAGANVLTF. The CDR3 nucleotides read TGTGCCAGCTCACCCTCAGGAGCTGGGGCCAACGTCCTGACTTTC.

The CDR3 DNA sequence: TGTGCCAGCTCACCACCCCCCGCCTCTGGAAACACCATATATTTT. It codes for CASSPPPASGNTIYF. V gene TRBV18 combines with J gene TRBJ1-3; D call uncertain. The germline V gene encodes CDR1 KGHSH and CDR2 LQKENI. V lost 0 bases and J 0 bases, leaving 6 bases between the germline ends. CDR3 size: 15 residues. Complete variable domain (other parts from reference TRBV18 and TRBJ1-3): NAGVMQNPRHLVRRRGQEARLRCSPMKGHSHVYWYRQLPEEGLKFMVYLQKENIIDESGMPKERFSAEFPKEGPSILRIQQVVRGDSAAYFCASSPPPASGNTIYFGEGSWLTVV.